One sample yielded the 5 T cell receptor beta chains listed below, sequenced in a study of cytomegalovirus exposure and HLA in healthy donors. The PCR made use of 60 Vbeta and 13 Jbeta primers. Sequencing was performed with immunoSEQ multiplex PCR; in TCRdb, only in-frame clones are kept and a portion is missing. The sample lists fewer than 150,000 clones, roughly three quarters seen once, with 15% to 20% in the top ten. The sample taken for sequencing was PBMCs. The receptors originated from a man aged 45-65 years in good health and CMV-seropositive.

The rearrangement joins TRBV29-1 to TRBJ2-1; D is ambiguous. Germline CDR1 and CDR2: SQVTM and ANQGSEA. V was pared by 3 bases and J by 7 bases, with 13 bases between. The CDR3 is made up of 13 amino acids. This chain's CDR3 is CSVEMSAGNEQFF. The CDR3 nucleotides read TGCAGCGTTGAGATGTCAGCAGGAAATGAGCAGTTCTTC.

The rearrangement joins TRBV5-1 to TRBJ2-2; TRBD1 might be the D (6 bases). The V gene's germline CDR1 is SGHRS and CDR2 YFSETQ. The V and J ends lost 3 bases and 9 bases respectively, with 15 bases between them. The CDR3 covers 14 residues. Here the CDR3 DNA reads TGCGCCAGCAGCTGGGGAACAGGGAACCGGGAGCTGTTTTTT. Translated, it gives CASSWGTGNRELFF.

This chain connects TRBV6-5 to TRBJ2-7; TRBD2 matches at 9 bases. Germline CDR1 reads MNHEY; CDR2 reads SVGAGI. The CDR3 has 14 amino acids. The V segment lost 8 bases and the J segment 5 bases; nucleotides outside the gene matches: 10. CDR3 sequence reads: CASRPKLAGHEQYF. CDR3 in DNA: TGTGCCAGCCGCCCCAAACTAGCGGGCCACGAGCAGTACTTC.

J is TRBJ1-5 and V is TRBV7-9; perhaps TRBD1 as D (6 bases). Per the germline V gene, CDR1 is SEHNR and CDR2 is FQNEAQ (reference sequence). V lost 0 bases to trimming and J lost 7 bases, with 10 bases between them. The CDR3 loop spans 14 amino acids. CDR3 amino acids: CASSLAATGQPQHF. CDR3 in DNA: TGTGCCAGCAGCTTAGCCGCTACAGGGCAGCCCCAGCATTTT. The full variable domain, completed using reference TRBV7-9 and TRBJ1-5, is DTGVSQNPRHKITKRGQNVTFRCDPISEHNRLYWYRQTLGQGPEFLTYFQNEAQLEKSRLLSDRFSAERPKGSFSTLEIQRTEQGDSAMYLCASSLAATGQPQHFGDGTRLSIL.

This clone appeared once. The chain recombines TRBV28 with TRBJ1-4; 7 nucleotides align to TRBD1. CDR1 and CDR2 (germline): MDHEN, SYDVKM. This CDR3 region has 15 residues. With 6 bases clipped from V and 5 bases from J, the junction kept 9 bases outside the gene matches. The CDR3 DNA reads TGTGCCAGCAGCACACTAGGGGGCTCGAATGAAAAACTGTTTTTT. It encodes CASSTLGGSNEKLFF.